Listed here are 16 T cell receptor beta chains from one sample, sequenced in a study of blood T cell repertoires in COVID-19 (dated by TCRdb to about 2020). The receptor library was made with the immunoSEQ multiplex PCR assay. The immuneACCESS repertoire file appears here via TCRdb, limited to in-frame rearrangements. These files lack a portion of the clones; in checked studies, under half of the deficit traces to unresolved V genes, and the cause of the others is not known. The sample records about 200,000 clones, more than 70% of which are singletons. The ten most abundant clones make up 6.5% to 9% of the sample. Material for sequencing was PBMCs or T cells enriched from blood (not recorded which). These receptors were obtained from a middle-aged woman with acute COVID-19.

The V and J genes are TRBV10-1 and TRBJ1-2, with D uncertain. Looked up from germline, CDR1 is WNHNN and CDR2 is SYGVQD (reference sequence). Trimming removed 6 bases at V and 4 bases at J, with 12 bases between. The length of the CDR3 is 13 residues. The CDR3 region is CASSSWASYGYTF. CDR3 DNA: TGCGCCAGCAGCTCGTGGGCCAGCTATGGCTACACCTTC.

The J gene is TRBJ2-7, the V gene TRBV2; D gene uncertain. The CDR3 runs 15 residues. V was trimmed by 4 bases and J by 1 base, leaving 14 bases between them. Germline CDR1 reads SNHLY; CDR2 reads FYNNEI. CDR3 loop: CASSGGTLPSYEQYF. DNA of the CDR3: TGTGCCAGCAGTGGAGGAACTCTTCCTTCCTACGAGCAGTACTTC.

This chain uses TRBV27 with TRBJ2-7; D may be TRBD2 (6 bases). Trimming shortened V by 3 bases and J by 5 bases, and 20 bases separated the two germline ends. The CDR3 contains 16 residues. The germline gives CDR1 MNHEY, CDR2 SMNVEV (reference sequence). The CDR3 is CASSLWGAGTSDEQYF. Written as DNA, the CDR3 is TGTGCCAGCAGTTTGTGGGGCGCGGGAACTTCGGACGAGCAGTACTTC.

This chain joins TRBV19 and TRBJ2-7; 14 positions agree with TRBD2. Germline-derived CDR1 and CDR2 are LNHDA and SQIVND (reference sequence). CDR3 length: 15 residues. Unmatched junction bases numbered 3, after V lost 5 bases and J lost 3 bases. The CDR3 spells CASSVGLAGDYEQYF. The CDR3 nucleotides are TGTGCCAGTAGTGTGGGACTAGCGGGAGACTACGAGCAGTACTTC.

CDR3 in amino acids: CASGLGQGGNGYTF. The CDR3 DNA follows: TGTGCTAGTGGGCTCGGACAGGGAGGTAATGGCTACACCTTC. The J gene is TRBJ1-2, the V gene TRBV12-5, with TRBD1 matching 8 bases. Germline assignment: CDR1 LGHNT and CDR2 FRNRAP. This CDR3 has 14 amino acids. With V trimmed by 6 bases and J by 6 bases, 9 bases remained unmatched.

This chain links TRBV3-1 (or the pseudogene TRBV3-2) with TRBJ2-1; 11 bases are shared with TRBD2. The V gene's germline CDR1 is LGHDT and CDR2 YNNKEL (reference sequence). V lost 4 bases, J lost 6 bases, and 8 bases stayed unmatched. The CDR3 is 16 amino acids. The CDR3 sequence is CASSPLAGGPGNEQFF. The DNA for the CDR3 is TGTGCCAGCAGCCCGTTAGCGGGAGGGCCGGGCAATGAGCAGTTCTTC.

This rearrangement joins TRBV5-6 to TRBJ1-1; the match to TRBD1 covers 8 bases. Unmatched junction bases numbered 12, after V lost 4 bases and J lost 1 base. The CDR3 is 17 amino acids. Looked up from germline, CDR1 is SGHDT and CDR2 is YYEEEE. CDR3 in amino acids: CASSRGQGIAQNTEAFF. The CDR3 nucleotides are TGTGCCAGCAGCCGAGGACAGGGCATCGCTCAGAACACTGAAGCTTTCTTT.

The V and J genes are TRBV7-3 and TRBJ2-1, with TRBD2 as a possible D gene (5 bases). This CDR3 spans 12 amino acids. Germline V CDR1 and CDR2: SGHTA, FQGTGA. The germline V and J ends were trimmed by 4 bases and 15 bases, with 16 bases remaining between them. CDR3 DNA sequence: TGTGCCAGCAGCTCAGTCGGCGGGTTTATGTTCTTC. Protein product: CASSSVGGFMFF.

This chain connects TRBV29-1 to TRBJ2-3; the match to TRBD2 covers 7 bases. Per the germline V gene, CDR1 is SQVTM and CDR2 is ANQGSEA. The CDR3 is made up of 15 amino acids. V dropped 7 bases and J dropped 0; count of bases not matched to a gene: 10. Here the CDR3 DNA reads TGCAGCGCCACGTTAAGCGGGGCTAGCACAGATACGCAGTATTTT. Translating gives CSATLSGASTDTQYF.

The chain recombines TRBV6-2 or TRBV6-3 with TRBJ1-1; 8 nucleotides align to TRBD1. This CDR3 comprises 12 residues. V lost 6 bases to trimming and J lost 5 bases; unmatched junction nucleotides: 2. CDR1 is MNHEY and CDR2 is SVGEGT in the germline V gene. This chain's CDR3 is CASSWTGTEAFF. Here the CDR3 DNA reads TGTGCCAGCAGCTGGACAGGGACTGAAGCTTTCTTT.

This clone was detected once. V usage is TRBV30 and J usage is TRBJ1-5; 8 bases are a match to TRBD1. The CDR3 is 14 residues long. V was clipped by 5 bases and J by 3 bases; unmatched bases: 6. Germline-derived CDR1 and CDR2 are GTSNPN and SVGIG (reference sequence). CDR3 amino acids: CAWCKTGVNQPQHF. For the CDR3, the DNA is TGTGCCTGGTGCAAGACAGGGGTCAATCAGCCCCAGCATTTT.

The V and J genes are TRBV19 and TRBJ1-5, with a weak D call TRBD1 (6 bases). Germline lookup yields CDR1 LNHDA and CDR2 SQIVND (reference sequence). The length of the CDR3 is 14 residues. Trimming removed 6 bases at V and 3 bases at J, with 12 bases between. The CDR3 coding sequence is TGTGCCAGTAGCCCCACAGGGAACAATCAGCCCCAGCATTTT. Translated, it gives CASSPTGNNQPQHF.

For the CDR3, the DNA is TGTGCCTGGAGTAGGGGGCGGGTTGAAGCTTTCTTT. Protein product: CAWSRGRVEAFF. The chain combines TRBV30 with TRBJ1-1; TRBD1 aligns across 7 bases. The germline V gene has CDR1 GTSNPN and CDR2 SVGIG (reference sequence). Losses at the gene ends were 2 bases for V and 7 bases for J; bases not matched to a gene: 4. This CDR3 has 12 amino acids.

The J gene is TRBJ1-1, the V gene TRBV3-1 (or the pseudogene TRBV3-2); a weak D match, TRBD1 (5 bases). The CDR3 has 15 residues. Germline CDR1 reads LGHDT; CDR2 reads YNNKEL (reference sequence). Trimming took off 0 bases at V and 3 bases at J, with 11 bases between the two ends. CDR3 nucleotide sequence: TGTGCCAGCAGCCAAGATCAAAGGGGATACACTGAAGCTTTCTTT. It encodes CASSQDQRGYTEAFF.

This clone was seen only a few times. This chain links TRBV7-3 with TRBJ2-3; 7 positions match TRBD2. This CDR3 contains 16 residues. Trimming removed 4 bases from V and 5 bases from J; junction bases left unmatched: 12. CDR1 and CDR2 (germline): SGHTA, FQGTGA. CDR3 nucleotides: TGTGCCAGCAGCTCCCTTAAAATGGGGAGGGGAGATACGCAGTATTTT. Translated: CASSSLKMGRGDTQYF.

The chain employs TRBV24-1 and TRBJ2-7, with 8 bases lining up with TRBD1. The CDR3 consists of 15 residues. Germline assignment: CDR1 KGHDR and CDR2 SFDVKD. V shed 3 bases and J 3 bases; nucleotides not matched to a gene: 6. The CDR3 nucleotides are TGTGCCACCAGTGATCCCCGGGACAGGAGCTACGAGCAGTACTTC. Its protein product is CATSDPRDRSYEQYF.